Listed below are T cell receptor beta chains from one sample, sequenced in a study of blood T cell repertoires in COVID-19. The protocol was immunoSEQ multiplex PCR, while the TCRdb copy is restricted to in-frame clones and leaves out a portion. Seen here are around 94,000 clones, around nine tenths observed once, and the top ten hold approximately 2.9%. Material: peripheral blood. The receptors were sampled from a man between 45 and 60 years old with active or convalescent COVID-19. The CDR3 runs from the conserved cysteine through the conserved F or W. A D gene is named only where the DNA matches it firmly. Size is omitted from some rows. Given values are once, few, many or a class for expanded clones.

>NA|12|NA|TRBV3-1/TRBV3-2|TRBJ1-2
CASSQVGYGYTF
TGTGCCAGCAGCCAAGTCGGCTATGGCTACACCTTC
>TRBD2|16|NA|TRBV7-2|TRBJ2-7
CASSLGTSGGAYEQYF
TGTGCCAGCAGCTTAGGGACTAGCGGGGGGGCCTACGAGCAGTACTTC
>TRBD1|18|NA|TRBV5-1|TRBJ1-3
CASSLRPRTGGAGNTIYF
TGCGCCAGCAGCTTGAGACCCCGGACAGGGGGCGCTGGAAACACCATATATTTT
>NA|18|NA|TRBV6-4|TRBJ2-3
CASSDPSLGGPRLPRQYF
TGTGCCAGCAGTGACCCAAGTCTGGGGGGGCCCAGGCTACCCCGGCAGTATTTT
>TRBD2|17|NA|TRBV28|TRBJ2-1
CASSPGGLAGSYNEQFF
TGTGCCAGCAGTCCGGGGGGACTAGCGGGGTCGTACAATGAGCAGTTCTTC
>NA|12|NA|TRBV19|TRBJ1-1
CASRTQVSEAFF
TGTGCCAGTAGGACACAAGTTTCTGAAGCTTTCTTT
>NA|12|NA|TRBV12-3/TRBV12-4|TRBJ1-2
CASSRTEDGYTF
TGTGCCAGCAGCCGGACAGAAGATGGCTACACCTTC
>TRBD1|16|NA|TRBV6-1|TRBJ1-3
CASSGTGTASGNTIYF
TGTGCCAGCAGTGGCACCGGGACAGCCTCTGGAAACACCATATATTTT
>NA|14|NA|TRBV11-2|TRBJ1-1
CASSLGGRATEAFF
TGTGCCAGCAGCTTGGGGGGAAGGGCCACTGAAGCTTTCTTT
>NA|13|NA|TRBV15|TRBJ2-5
CATSRPGSETQYF
TGTGCCACCAGCAGACCGGGTTCGGAGACCCAGTACTTC
>TRBD2|19|NA|TRBV5-6|TRBJ2-1
CASSLFLAGGTSSYNEQFF
TGTGCCAGCAGCTTGTTCCTAGCGGGGGGGACGAGCTCCTACAATGAGCAGTTCTTC
>NA|15|NA|TRBV14|TRBJ2-7
CASSQPGSSSYEQYF
TGTGCCAGCAGCCAACCGGGGTCCAGCTCCTACGAGCAGTACTTC
>TRBD1|15|NA|TRBV5-1|TRBJ2-7
CASSSGGTGTYEQYF
TGCGCCAGCAGCTCCGGTGGGACAGGGACCTACGAGCAGTACTTC
>NA|13|NA|TRBV18|TRBJ2-7
CASSRDLSYEQYF
TGTGCCAGCTCCCGGGACTTATCCTACGAGCAGTACTTC
>NA|15|NA|TRBV25-1|TRBJ1-3
CASSESVASGNTIYF
TGTGCCAGCAGTGAATCAGTGGCCTCTGGAAACACCATATATTTT
>NA|14|once|TRBV19|TRBJ2-3
CASRRQQSTDTQYF
TGTGCCAGTAGGCGACAGCAGAGCACAGATACGCAGTATTTT
>NA|12|NA|TRBV6-6|TRBJ1-2
CASGENDYGYTF
TGTGCCAGCGGGGAGAACGACTATGGCTACACCTTC
>TRBD2|15|NA|TRBV30|TRBJ2-7
CAWSVGRGDTYEQYF
TGTGCCTGGAGTGTTGGGAGGGGTGATACCTACGAGCAGTACTTC
>TRBD1|12|NA|TRBV7-9|TRBJ1-2
CASSSDRDSSTF
TGTGCCAGCAGCAGCGATCGGGACAGTTCCACCTTC
>NA|13|NA|TRBV12-3/TRBV12-4|TRBJ2-7
CASSPSSTLEQYF
TGTGCCAGCAGTCCCAGTTCAACCCTCGAGCAGTACTTC
>NA|13|NA|TRBV3-1/TRBV3-2|TRBJ1-1
CASRPSTNTEAFF
TGTGCCAGCAGACCCTCAACAAACACTGAAGCTTTCTTT
>NA|17|NA|TRBV4-1|TRBJ1-3
CASSQDPSGGAGNTIYF
TGCGCCAGCAGCCAAGATCCGTCCGGGGGGGCTGGAAACACCATATATTTT
>TRBD1|16|NA|TRBV7-8|TRBJ1-6
CASSLGRTGDNSPLHF
TGTGCCAGCAGCTTAGGCCGGACAGGTGATAATTCACCCCTCCACTTT
>NA|14|few|TRBV11-2|TRBJ2-2
CASSATQGPGELFF
TGTGCCAGCAGCGCAACACAGGGTCCCGGGGAGCTGTTTTTT
>NA|14|once|TRBV7-8|TRBJ2-1
CASSIDSSYNEQFF
TGTGCCAGCAGCATAGACAGCTCCTACAATGAGCAGTTCTTC
>TRBD2|14|NA|TRBV30|TRBJ2-5
CASTSGGYQETQYF
TGTGCCTCGACTAGCGGGGGGTACCAAGAGACCCAGTACTTC
>NA|15|once|TRBV7-9|TRBJ1-5
CASSLDGGINQPQHF
TGTGCCAGCAGCTTAGATGGGGGGATCAATCAGCCCCAGCATTTT
>NA|15|once|TRBV19|TRBJ1-5
CASSTDKNSNQPQHF
TGTGCCAGTAGTACCGACAAGAATAGCAATCAGCCCCAGCATTTT
>TRBD1|14|NA|TRBV2|TRBJ1-1
CASSLKGAKTEAFF
TGTGCCAGCAGTTTGAAGGGGGCGAAAACTGAAGCTTTCTTT
>NA|14|NA|TRBV5-8|TRBJ1-4
CASSRTTGGEKLFF
TGTGCCAGCAGCCGGACTACGGGCGGAGAAAAACTGTTTTTT
>NA|14|NA|TRBV11-2|TRBJ2-5
CASSFSGTQETQYF
TGTGCCAGCAGCTTCAGCGGGACACAAGAGACCCAGTACTTC
>TRBD2|17|NA|TRBV7-2|TRBJ2-1
CASSLGGLAGGMDEQFF
TGTGCCAGCAGCTTAGGGGGACTAGCGGGGGGAATGGATGAGCAGTTCTTC
>TRBD1|15|NA|TRBV9|TRBJ2-3
CASSVRQGVTDTQYF
TGTGCCAGCAGCGTCCGACAGGGGGTGACAGATACGCAGTATTTT
>NA|13|NA|TRBV21-1|TRBJ2-7
CASSPSRPYEQYF
TGTGCCAGCAGCCCCTCGAGGCCCTACGAGCAGTACTTC
>TRBD2|13|NA|TRBV10-3|TRBJ2-3
CATSSGITDTQYF
TGTGCCACCTCTAGCGGGATCACAGATACGCAGTATTTT
>NA|15|NA|TRBV27|TRBJ1-2
CASSFLPVRAGGYTF
TGTGCCAGCAGTTTTCTGCCGGTCAGGGCAGGTGGCTACACCTTC
>NA|15|NA|TRBV7-2|TRBJ1-4
CASSLGSNSNEKLFF
TGTGCCAGCAGCTTAGGGAGCAATTCTAATGAAAAACTGTTTTTT
>NA|15|NA|TRBV4-1|TRBJ2-7
CASSQLDEPFYEQYF
TGCGCCAGCAGCCAGCTAGACGAACCATTCTACGAGCAGTACTTC
>NA|14|once|TRBV27|TRBJ2-2
CASSPWANTGELFF
TGTGCCAGCAGTCCCTGGGCCAACACCGGGGAGCTGTTTTTT
>NA|14|NA|TRBV27|TRBJ2-5
CASSFNRGGETQYF
TGTGCCAGCAGTTTTAACAGGGGAGGAGAGACCCAGTACTTC
>TRBD2|15|once|TRBV5-6|TRBJ2-3
CASSRLAGATDTQYF
TGTGCCAGCAGCAGACTAGCGGGAGCCACAGATACGCAGTATTTT
>NA|13|few|TRBV24-1|TRBJ2-5
CATSGVGGETQYF
TGTGCCACTAGCGGAGTGGGAGGAGAGACCCAGTACTTC
>NA|15|NA|TRBV7-8|TRBJ2-5
CASSLHRPYQETQYF
TGTGCCAGCAGCTTACACAGGCCCTACCAAGAGACCCAGTACTTC
>TRBD1|16|NA|TRBV10-2|TRBJ1-1
CASRNGTGVMNTEAFF
TGCGCCAGCAGGAATGGGACAGGGGTTATGAACACTGAAGCTTTCTTT
>TRBD1|15|NA|TRBV5-6|TRBJ1-6
CASSRDRDLNSPLHF
TGTGCCAGCAGCCGCGACAGGGATTTAAATTCACCCCTCCACTTT